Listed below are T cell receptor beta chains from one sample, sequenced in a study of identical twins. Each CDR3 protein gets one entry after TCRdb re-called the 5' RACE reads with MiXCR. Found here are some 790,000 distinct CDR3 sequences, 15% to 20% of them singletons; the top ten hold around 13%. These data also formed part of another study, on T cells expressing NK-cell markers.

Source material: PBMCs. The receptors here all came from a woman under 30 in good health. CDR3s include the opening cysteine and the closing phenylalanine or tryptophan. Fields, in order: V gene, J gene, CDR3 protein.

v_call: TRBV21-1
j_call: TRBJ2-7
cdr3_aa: CASSGGVVYEQYF

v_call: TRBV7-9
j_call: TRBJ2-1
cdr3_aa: CASSSTSGVNNEQFF

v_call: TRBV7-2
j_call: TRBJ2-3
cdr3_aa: CASSRSVAPTDTQYF

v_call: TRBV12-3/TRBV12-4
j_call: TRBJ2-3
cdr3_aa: CASKGTYGTDTQYF

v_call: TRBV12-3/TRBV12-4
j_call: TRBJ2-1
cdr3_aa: CASNLVSGSGDEQFF

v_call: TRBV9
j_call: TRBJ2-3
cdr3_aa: CASSVGGGTGTDTQYF

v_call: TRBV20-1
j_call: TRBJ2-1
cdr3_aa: CSAGRSWDEQFF

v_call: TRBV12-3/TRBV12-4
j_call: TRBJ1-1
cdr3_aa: CASSQSTVEAFF

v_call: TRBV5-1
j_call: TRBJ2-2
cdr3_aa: CASSVRIGTGELFF

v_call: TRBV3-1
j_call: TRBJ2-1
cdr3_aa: CASSRGLVNEQFF

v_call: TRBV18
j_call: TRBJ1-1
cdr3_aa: CASSPLEGEAFF

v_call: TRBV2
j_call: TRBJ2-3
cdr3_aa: CASSEAGGGPDTQYF

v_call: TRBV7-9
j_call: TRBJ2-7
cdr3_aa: CASSPSPTPSSYEQYF

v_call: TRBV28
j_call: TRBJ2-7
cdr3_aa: CASSLDGGRYEQYF

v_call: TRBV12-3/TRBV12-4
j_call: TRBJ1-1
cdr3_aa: CASRRTGGDEAFF

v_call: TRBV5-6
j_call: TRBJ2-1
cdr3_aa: CASSFKSGSSYNEQFF

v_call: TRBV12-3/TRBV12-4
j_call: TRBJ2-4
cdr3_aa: CASSDRGLAKNIQYF

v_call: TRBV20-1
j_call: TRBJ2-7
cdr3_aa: CSARDHRRDREYF

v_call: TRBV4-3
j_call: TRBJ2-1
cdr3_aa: CASSFGLGLAGVGEQFF

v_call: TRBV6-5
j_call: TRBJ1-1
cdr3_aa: CASSYYGAEAFF

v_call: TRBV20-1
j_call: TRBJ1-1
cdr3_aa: CSALRSAEAFF

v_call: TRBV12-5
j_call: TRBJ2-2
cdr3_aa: CASGGTSGDDTGELFF

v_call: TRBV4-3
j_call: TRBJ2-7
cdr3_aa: CASSQPPSDEQYF

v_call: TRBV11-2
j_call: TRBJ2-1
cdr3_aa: CASSLAGFEFF

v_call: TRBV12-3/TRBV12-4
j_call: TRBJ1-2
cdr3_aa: CASSLIARGDYGYTF